The T cell receptor beta chain described here comes from a study of shared clonotypes between healthy human individuals. Clones were read by immunoSEQ multiplex PCR, and TCRdb kept only the in-frame ones, dropping some. The table records just over 2,000,000 clones, over 85% of them present only once. Germline CDR1 KGHSH, CDR2 LQKENI. Trimming removed 5 bases at V and 6 bases at J, with 16 bases between. The CDR3 covers 15 residues. As defined, naive CD8 cells were CD45RO-negative and positively selected for CCR7, with terminally differentiated effector memory CD45RA+ cells excluded. Material: naive CD8+ T cells sorted from blood. The clonotype originates from a man aged 18 to 35 in good health. V and J are TRBV18 and TRBJ1-4; TRBD1 might be the D (5 bases). The CDR3: CASSDERGGDEKLFF. The CDR3 region has the DNA TGTGCCAGCTCAGACGAACGGGGCGGCGATGAAAAACTGTTTTTT.